The sequence of this TCR beta chain was determined in a study of cytomegalovirus exposure and HLA in healthy donors. Study-level information: The same platform was used for the roughly 120 validation repertoires as for the approximately 670 first-cohort repertoires, as reported in a later analysis.

Produced via immunoSEQ multiplex PCR; TCRdb's table is partial and in-frame only. The repertoire consists of tens of thousands of clones, with roughly 94% occurring once and the leading ten covering about 4.1%. This CDR3 is 15 amino acids long. Trimming left V 1 base short and J 5 bases short, with 15 bases between. CDR1 and CDR2 (germline): SGHRS, YFSETQ. Study-wide points: In a later analysis, first-cohort TCR clusters were found to tend to co-occur in the 130 or so validation repertoires.

The donors were part of the validation cohort, which consisted of over a hundred subjects and was separate from the first cohort of around 620 subjects. To note about this clone: Its antigen is unidentified.

This sequence was found in a man younger than 30 in good health and CMV-seropositive. Input material: PBMCs. The rearrangement joins TRBV5-1 to TRBJ1-1; the D is unclear. CDR3 sequence (DNA): TGCGCCAGCAGCTTGATGGCGGCTGTAGATACTGAAGCTTTCTTT. It codes for CASSLMAAVDTEAFF. Full variable domain (remainder filled in from reference TRBV5-1 and TRBJ1-1): KAGVTQTPRYLIKTRGQQVTLSCSPISGHRSVSWYQQTPGQGLQFLFEYFSETQRNKGNFPGRFSGRQFSNSRSEMNVSTLELGDSALYLCASSLMAAVDTEAFFGQGTRLTVV.